A selection of T cell receptor beta chains follows, all from one sample in a study of STAT5B mutations in CD4+ large granular lymphocyte leukemia. Assay: immunoSEQ multiplex PCR; the TCRdb copy retains only in-frame clones and omits some. The data show around 26,000 clones, 74% seen once. The sequenced material came from CD4+ T cells from blood buffy coats. All receptors derive from a human donor in good health. CDR3s leave out the opening cysteine and the closing phenylalanine or tryptophan. Each record gives: J gene, V gene, CDR3 protein.

TRBJ1-4 | TRBV7-9 | ASSLAGGVRRLF
TRBJ2-3 | TRBV5-4 | ASSGLAVTDTQY
TRBJ2-7 | TRBV28 | ASQGGGSYEQY
TRBJ1-4 | TRBV7-3 | ASSLLGGFNEKLF
TRBJ1-2 | TRBV27 | ASSPDRQRASYGYT
TRBJ1-2 | TRBV18 | ASSPENYGYT
TRBJ1-1 | TRBV7-2 | ASSLGLGSRGNTEAF
TRBJ2-5 | TRBV29-1 | SVNRAGVLETQY
TRBJ2-6 | TRBV4-2 | ASSTPGREAAGANVLT
TRBJ2-3 | TRBV7-3 | ASGTSTDTQY
TRBJ2-1 | TRBV9 | ASSVGGRDRGNEQF
TRBJ2-5 | TRBV6-5 | ASSYSSRGRETQY
TRBJ1-3 | TRBV13 | ASSLGPAGAGNTIY
TRBJ1-2 | TRBV29-1 | SVGTANYGYT
TRBJ2-2 | TRBV5-6 | ASSLIKRERGTGELF
TRBJ2-7 | TRBV4-1 | ASSWDRGREQY
TRBJ2-1 | TRBV7-3 | ASSSTGEVAEQF